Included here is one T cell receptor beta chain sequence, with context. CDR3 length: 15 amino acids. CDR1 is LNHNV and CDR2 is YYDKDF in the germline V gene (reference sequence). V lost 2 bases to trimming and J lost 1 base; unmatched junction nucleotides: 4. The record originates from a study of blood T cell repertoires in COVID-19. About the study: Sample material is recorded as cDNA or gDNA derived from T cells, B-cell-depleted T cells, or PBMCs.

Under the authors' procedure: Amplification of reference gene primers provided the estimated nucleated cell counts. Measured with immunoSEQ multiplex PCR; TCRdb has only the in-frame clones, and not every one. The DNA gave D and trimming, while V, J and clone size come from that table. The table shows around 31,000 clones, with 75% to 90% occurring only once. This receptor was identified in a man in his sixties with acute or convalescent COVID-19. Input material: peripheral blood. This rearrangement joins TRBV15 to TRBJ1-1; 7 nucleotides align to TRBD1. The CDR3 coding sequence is TGTGCCACCAGCAGATCAGGGGGGAGGAACACTGAAGCTTTCTTT. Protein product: CATSRSGGRNTEAFF. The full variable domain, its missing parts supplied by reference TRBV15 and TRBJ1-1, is DAMVIQNPRYQVTQFGKPVTLSCSQTLNHNVMYWYQQKSSQAPKLLFHYYDKDFNNEADTPDNFQSRRPNTSFCFLDIRSPGLGDTAMYLCATSRSGGRNTEAFFGQGTRLTVV.